The T cell receptor (beta chain) under discussion was sequenced for a study of vaccination and CD4 T cells after COVID-19. Study background: Cultures serving as controls received a peptide pool (CEFX or HIV-1 Nef) or no peptide. General study findings and limits: Convalescent patients had 304 of 307 vaccine-specific clones showing spike mono-reactivity.

Described treatment: roughly ten-day PBMC culture with coronavirus spike peptide pools or control peptides (ViraFEST assay). At the Johns Hopkins FTIC core, DNA taken from cultured CD4+ T cells was sequenced by way of the Oncomine TCR Beta short-read assay. Using its own MiXCR run on the PCR reads, TCRdb lists one record per CDR3 protein. In the table there are fewer than 20,000 distinct CDR3 sequences, 40% to 60% of which are singletons. This clonotype was counted once. No antigen is known for it. The CDR3 consists of 14 residues. CDR1 SGHTA and CDR2 FQGTGA come from the germline V gene. V shed 3 bases and J shed 3 bases, with 8 bases lying between them.

The rearrangement joins TRBV7-3 to TRBJ2-2; no clear D gene. The source material was CD4+ T cells from blood, cultured in vitro, sampled before SARS-CoV-2 vaccination. This receptor was identified in a human donor who had recovered from COVID-19. In DNA form, the CDR3 reads TGTGCCAGCAGCTTCGGGTCATACACCGGGGAGCTGTTTTTT. Its protein is CASSFGSYTGELFF.